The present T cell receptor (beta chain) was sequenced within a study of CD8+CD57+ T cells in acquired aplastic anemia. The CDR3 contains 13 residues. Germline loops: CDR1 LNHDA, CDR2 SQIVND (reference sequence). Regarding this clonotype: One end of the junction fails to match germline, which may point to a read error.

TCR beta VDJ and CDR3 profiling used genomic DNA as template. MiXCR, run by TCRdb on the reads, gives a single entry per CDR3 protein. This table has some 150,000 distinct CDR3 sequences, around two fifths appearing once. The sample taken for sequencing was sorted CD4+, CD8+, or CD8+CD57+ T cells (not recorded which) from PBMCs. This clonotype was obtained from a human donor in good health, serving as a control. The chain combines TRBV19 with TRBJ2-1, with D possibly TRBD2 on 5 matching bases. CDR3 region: CAGSITGYNEQFF. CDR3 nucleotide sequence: TGTGCCGGTAGTATAACGGGGTACAATGAGCAGTTCTTC.